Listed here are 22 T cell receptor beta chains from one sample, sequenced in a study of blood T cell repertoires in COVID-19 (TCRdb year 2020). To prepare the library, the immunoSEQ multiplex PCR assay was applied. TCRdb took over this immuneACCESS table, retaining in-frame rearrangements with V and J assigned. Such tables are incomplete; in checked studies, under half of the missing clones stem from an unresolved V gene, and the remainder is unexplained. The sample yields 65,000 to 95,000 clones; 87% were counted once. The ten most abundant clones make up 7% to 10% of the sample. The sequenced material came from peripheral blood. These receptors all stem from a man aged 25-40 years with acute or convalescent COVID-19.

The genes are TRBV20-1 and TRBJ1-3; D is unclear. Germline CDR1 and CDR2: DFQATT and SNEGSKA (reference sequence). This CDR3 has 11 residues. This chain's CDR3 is CIARSGNTIYF. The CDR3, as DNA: TGCATCGCCAGGTCTGGAAACACCATATATTTT.

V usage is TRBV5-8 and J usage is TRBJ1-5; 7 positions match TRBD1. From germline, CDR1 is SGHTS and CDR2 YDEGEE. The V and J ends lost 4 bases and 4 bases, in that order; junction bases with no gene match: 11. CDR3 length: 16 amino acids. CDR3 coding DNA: TGTGCCAGCAGCATAAACAAGGGGACAGAAAATCAGCCCCAGCATTTT. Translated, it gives CASSINKGTENQPQHF.

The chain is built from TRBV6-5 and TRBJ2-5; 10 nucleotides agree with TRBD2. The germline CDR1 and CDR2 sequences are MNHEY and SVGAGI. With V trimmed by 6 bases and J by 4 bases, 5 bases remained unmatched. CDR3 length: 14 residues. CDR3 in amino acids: CASRSSGSLETQYF. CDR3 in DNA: TGTGCCAGCAGATCTAGCGGGAGCTTAGAGACCCAGTACTTC.

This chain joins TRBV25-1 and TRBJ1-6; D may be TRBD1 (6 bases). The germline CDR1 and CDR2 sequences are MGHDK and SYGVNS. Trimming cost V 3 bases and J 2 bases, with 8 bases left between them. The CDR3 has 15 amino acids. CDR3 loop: CASSEAGAYNSPLHF. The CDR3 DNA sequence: TGTGCCAGCAGTGAGGCAGGGGCCTATAATTCACCCCTCCACTTT.

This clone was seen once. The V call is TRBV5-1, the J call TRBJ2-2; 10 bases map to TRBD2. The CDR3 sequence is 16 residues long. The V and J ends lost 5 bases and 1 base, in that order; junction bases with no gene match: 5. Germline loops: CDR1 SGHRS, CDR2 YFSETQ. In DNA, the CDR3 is TGCGCCAGCAGAGTAATAGCGGGAGGGAACACCGGGGAGCTGTTTTTT. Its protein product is CASRVIAGGNTGELFF.

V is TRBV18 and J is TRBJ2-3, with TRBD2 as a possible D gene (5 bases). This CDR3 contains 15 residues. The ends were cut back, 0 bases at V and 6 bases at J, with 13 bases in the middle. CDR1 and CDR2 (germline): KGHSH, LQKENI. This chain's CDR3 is CASSPPSHGGDTQYF. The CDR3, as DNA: TGTGCCAGCTCACCACCAAGTCACGGCGGGGATACGCAGTATTTT.

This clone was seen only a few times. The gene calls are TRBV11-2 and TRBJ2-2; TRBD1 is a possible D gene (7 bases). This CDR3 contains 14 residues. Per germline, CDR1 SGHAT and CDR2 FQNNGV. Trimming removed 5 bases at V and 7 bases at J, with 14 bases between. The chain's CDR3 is CASSLGGTVGELFF. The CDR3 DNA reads TGTGCCAGCAGCCTAGGGGGGACAGTCGGGGAGCTGTTTTTT. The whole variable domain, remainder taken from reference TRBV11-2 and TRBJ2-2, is EAGVAQSPRYKIIEKRQSVAFWCNPISGHATLYWYQQILGQGPKLLIQFQNNGVVDDSQLPKDRFSAERLKGVDSTLKIQPAKLEDSAVYLCASSLGGTVGELFFGEGSRLTVL.

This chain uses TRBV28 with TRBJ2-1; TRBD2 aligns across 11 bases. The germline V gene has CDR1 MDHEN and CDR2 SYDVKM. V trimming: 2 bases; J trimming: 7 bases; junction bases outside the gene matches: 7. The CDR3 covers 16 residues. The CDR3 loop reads CASSLVGASGRNEQFF. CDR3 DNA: TGTGCCAGCAGTTTAGTGGGGGCTAGCGGGAGGAATGAGCAGTTCTTC.

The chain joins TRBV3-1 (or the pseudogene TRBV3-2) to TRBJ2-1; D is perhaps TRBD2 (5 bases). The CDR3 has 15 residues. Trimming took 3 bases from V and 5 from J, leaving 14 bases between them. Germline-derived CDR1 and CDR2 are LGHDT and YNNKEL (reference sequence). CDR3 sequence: CASSHHGRADNEQFF. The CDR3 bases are TGTGCCAGCAGCCACCATGGACGAGCGGACAATGAGCAGTTCTTC.

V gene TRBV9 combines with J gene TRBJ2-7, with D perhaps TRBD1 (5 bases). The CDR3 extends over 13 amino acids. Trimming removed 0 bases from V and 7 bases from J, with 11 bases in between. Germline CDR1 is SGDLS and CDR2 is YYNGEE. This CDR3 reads CASSVATRGEQYF. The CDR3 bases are TGTGCCAGCAGCGTAGCTACAAGGGGTGAGCAGTACTTC.

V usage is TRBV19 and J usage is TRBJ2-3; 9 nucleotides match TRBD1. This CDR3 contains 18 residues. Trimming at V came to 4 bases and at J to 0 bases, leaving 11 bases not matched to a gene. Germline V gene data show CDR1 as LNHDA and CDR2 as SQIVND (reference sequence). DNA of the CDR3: TGTGCCAGTAGTACTAGACAGGGGGTCGTAACTAGCACAGATACGCAGTATTTT. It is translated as CASSTRQGVVTSTDTQYF. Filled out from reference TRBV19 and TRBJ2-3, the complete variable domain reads DGGITQSPKYLFRKEGQNVTLSCEQNLNHDAMYWYRQDPGQGLRLIYYSQIVNDFQKGDIAEGYSVSREKKESFPLTVTSAQKNPTAFYLCASSTRQGVVTSTDTQYFGPGTRLTVL.

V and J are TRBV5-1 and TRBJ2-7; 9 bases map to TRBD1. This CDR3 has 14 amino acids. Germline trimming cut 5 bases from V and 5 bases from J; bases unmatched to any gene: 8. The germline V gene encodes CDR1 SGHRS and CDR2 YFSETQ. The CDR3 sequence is CASRLGTGSDEQYF. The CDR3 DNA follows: TGCGCCAGCAGGCTTGGGACAGGGAGTGACGAGCAGTACTTC. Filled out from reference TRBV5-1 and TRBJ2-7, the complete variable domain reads KAGVTQTPRYLIKTRGQQVTLSCSPISGHRSVSWYQQTPGQGLQFLFEYFSETQRNKGNFPGRFSGRQFSNSRSEMNVSTLELGDSALYLCASRLGTGSDEQYFGPGTRLTVT.

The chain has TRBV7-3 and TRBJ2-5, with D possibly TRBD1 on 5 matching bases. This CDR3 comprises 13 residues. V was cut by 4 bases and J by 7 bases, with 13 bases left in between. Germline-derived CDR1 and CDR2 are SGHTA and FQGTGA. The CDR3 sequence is CASSSDKDRTQYF. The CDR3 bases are TGTGCCAGCAGCTCGGACAAAGATCGGACCCAGTACTTC.

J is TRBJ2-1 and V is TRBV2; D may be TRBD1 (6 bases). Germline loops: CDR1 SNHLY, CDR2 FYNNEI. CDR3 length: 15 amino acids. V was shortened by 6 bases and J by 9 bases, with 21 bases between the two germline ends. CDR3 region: CASSPGFTGSGEQFF. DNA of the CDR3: TGTGCCAGCAGCCCTGGGTTTACAGGGAGCGGTGAGCAGTTCTTC.

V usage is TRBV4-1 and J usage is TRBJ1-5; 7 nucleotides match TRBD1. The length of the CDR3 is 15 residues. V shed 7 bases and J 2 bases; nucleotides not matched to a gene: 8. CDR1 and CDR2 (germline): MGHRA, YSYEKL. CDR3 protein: CASIRQGCCNQPQHF. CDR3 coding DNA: TGCGCCAGCATTCGACAGGGCTGTTGCAATCAGCCCCAGCATTTT.

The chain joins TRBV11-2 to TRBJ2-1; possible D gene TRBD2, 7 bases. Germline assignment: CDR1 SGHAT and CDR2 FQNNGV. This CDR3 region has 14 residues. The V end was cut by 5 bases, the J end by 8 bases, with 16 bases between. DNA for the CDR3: TGTGCCAGCAGCCGGACGAGGGGGGGGGATGAGCAGTTCTTC. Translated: CASSRTRGGDEQFF.

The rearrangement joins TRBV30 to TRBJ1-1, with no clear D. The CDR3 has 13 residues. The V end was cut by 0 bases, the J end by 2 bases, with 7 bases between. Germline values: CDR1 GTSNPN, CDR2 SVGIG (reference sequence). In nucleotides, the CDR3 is TGTGCCTGGAGTGTACTAGATAACACTGAAGCTTTCTTT. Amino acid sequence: CAWSVLDNTEAFF. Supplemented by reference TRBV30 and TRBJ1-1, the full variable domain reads SQTIHQWPATLVQPVGSPLSLECTVEGTSNPNLYWYRQAAGRGLQLLFYSVGIGQISSEVPQNLSASRPQDRQFILSSKKLLLSDSGFYLCAWSVLDNTEAFFGQGTRLTVV.

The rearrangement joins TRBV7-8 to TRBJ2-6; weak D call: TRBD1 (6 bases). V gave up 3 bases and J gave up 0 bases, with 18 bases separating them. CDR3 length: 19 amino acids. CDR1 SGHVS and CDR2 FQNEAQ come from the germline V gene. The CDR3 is CASSFGRARGISGANVLTF. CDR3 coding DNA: TGTGCCAGCAGCTTCGGGCGTGCGAGGGGGATCTCTGGGGCCAACGTCCTGACTTTC.

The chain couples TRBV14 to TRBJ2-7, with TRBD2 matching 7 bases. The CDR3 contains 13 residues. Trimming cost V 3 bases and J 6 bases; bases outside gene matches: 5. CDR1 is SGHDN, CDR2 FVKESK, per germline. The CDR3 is CASSQTSFREQYF. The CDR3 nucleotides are TGTGCCAGCAGCCAGACTAGCTTCCGCGAGCAGTACTTC.

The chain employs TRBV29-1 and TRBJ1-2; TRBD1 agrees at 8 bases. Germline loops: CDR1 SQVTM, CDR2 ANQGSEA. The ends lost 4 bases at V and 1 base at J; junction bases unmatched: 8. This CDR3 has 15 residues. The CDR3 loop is CSVGGQGSYNYGYTF. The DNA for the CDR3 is TGCAGCGTTGGAGGACAGGGTAGTTATAACTATGGCTACACCTTC.

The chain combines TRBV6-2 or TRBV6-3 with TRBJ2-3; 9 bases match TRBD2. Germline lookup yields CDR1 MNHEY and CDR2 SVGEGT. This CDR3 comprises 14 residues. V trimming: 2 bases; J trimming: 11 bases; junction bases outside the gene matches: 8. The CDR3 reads CASSYKVAGVGQYF. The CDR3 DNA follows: TGTGCCAGCAGTTACAAGGTAGCGGGAGTCGGGCAGTATTTT.

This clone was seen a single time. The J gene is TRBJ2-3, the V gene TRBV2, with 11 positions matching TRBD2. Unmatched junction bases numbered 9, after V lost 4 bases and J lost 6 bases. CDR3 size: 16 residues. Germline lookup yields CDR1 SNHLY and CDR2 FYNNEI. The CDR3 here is CASSGTSGSRMDTQYF. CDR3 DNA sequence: TGTGCCAGCAGTGGGACTAGCGGGTCCCGTATGGATACGCAGTATTTT.